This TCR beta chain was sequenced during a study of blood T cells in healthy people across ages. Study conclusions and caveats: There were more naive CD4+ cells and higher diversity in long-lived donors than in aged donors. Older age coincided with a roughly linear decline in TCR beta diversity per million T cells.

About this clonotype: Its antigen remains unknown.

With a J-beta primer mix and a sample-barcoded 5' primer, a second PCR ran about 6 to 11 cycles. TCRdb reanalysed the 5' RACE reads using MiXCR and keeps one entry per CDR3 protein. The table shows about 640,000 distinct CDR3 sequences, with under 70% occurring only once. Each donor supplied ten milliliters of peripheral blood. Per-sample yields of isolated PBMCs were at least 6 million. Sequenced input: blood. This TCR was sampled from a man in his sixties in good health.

The CDR3 sequence: CASSSVTSGGQETQYF. CDR3 in DNA: TGCGCCAGCAGCTCGGTGACTAGCGGGGGGCAAGAGACCCAGTACTTC. V gene TRBV5-1 combines with J gene TRBJ2-5; 13 bases are a match to TRBD2. The CDR3 spans 16 residues. Germline CDR1 SGHRS, CDR2 YFSETQ. Unmatched junction bases numbered 4, after V lost 3 bases and J lost 2 bases.